These T cell receptor beta chains were read from a single sample in a study of cytomegalovirus exposure and HLA in healthy donors. The method was immunoSEQ multiplex PCR; TCRdb's version includes in-frame clones alone and lacks a portion of them. The table includes about 160,000 clones, about 75% detected once. Sequenced: PBMCs. These receptors all stem from a woman in her 50s in good health and CMV-seropositive. CDR3s include the opening cysteine and the closing phenylalanine or tryptophan. D genes are given only for firm matches. The size entry is marked missing in some rows and otherwise reads once, few, many or a size class.

clone_size,d_call,j_call,v_call,cdr3_aa,cdr3_nt
NA,NA,TRBJ2-3,TRBV11-2,CASSLWSGSTDTQYF,TGTGCCAGCAGCTTATGGTCCGGTAGCACAGATACGCAGTATTTT
few,TRBD1,TRBJ1-2,TRBV5-1,CASSLDRAGGYTF,TGCGCCAGCAGTCTGGACAGGGCGGGTGGCTACACCTTC
NA,NA,TRBJ1-5,TRBV7-9,CASSSDRISNQPQHF,TGTGCCAGCAGCTCTGACAGAATAAGCAATCAGCCCCAGCATTTT
NA,NA,TRBJ2-1,TRBV13,CASSTTGSSEQFF,TGTGCCAGCAGCACAACAGGGTCGAGTGAGCAGTTCTTC
NA,TRBD1,TRBJ1-2,TRBV7-3,CASSVTGGGYGYTF,TGTGCCAGCAGCGTGACAGGGGGCGGCTATGGCTACACCTTC
once,NA,TRBJ1-5,TRBV2,CATSLNNQPQHF,TGTGCCACCTCTCTAAACAATCAGCCCCAGCATTTT
NA,TRBD1,TRBJ2-7,TRBV5-1,CASSRTGDGHEQYF,TGCGCCAGCAGCAGGACAGGGGACGGCCACGAGCAGTACTTC
NA,NA,TRBJ1-2,TRBV5-1,CASSLDAIGYGYTF,TGCGCCAGCAGCTTGGATGCGATTGGCTATGGCTACACCTTC
NA,NA,TRBJ2-2,TRBV5-1,CASSFAGATGELFF,TGCGCCAGCAGCTTCGCAGGGGCCACCGGGGAGCTGTTTTTT
NA,TRBD1,TRBJ2-1,TRBV19,CASSPGTASYNEQFF,TGTGCCAGTAGTCCCGGGACAGCGAGCTACAATGAGCAGTTCTTC
NA,NA,TRBJ1-2,TRBV6-1,CASSGGPNYGYTF,TGTGCCAGCAGTGGCGGGCCTAACTATGGCTACACCTTC
NA,TRBD1,TRBJ1-5,TRBV18,CASSPTGQVNSNQPQHF,TGTGCCAGCTCACCCACGGGACAGGTTAATAGCAATCAGCCCCAGCATTTT
once,NA,TRBJ1-2,TRBV2,CASSTTEGNGYTF,TGTGCCAGCTCCACTACGGAGGGGAATGGCTACACCTTC
once,TRBD2,TRBJ2-5,TRBV29-1,CSVGLAGGPFWTQYF,TGCAGCGTTGGACTAGCGGGGGGGCCCTTTTGGACCCAGTACTTC
NA,NA,TRBJ2-3,TRBV28,CASSPPGGADTQYF,TGTGCCAGCAGTCCCCCCGGGGGTGCAGATACGCAGTATTTT
NA,NA,TRBJ2-2,TRBV9,CASSAEGGNTGELFF,TGTGCCAGCAGCGCGGAAGGGGGGAACACCGGGGAGCTGTTTTTT
few,TRBD1,TRBJ1-4,TRBV5-4,CASSSMGQGVGEKLFF,TGTGCCAGCAGCAGCATGGGACAGGGAGTTGGTGAAAAACTGTTTTTT
NA,TRBD1,TRBJ2-4,TRBV5-1,CASSLGDRAPKNIQYF,TGCGCCAGCAGCTTGGGAGACAGGGCCCCCAAAAACATTCAGTACTTC
NA,TRBD2,TRBJ2-3,TRBV5-1,CASSFTSGGAAHTQYF,TGCGCCAGCAGCTTTACTAGCGGGGGGGCCGCCCATACGCAGTATTTT
NA,NA,TRBJ1-2,TRBV7-9,CASSLSAGVGYGYTF,TGTGCCAGCAGCTTATCTGCCGGGGTGGGCTATGGCTACACCTTC
once,TRBD2,TRBJ2-7,TRBV6-5,CASSISGGTLGVYF,TGTGCCAGCAGTATTAGCGGGGGGACACTAGGGGTGTACTTC
once,TRBD1,TRBJ1-6,TRBV30,CAWNRGSSPLHF,TGTGCCTGGAACAGGGGAAGCTCACCCCTCCACTTT
NA,TRBD1,TRBJ1-2,TRBV5-1,CASSLAGRSGQDYNYGYTF,TGCGCCAGCAGCTTGGCCGGCCGTTCGGGACAGGACTATAACTATGGCTACACCTTC
NA,NA,TRBJ2-1,TRBV30,CAWSGGRSYNEQFF,TGTGCCTGGAGTGGGGGGAGGTCCTACAATGAGCAGTTCTTC
NA,NA,TRBJ1-3,TRBV19,CASSIAGGFSGNTIYF,TGTGCCAGTAGTATAGCCGGGGGGTTCTCTGGAAACACCATATATTTT
few,NA,TRBJ1-5,TRBV5-5,CASSFWGEGNQPQHF,TGTGCCAGCAGCTTTTGGGGAGAGGGCAATCAGCCCCAGCATTTT